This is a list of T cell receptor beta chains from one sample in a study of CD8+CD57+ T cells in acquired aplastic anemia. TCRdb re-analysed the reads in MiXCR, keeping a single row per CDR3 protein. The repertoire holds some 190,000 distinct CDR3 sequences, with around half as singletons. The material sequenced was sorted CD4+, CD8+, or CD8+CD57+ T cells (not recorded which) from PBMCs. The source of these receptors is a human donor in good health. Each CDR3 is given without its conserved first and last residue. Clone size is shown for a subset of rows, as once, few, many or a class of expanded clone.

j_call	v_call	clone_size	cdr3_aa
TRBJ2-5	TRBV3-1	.	ASSLLADRQETQY
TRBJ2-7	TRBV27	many	ASSWTGADEQY
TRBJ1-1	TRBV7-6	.	ASSYGGLGTEAF
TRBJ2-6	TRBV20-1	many	SASPSDVGRSGANVLT
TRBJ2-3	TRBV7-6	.	ASSDRGPPHSTDTQY
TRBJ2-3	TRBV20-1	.	SAGTGTSGTRGSTDTQY
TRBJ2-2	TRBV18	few	ASYPGQGFGELF
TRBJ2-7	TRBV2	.	ASRKSDASYEQY
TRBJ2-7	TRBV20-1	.	SARVASDEQY
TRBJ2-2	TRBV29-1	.	SVEGLNTGELF
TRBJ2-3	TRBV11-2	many	ASRPPGRATDTQY
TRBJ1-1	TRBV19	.	ASSRGFENTEAF
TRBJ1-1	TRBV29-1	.	SVDRNTEAF
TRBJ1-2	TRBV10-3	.	AISEQIGISGYT
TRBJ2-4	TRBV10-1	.	ASSEQVGGSIQY
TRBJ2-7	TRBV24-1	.	ATSVRAIHEQY
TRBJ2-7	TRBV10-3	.	AISNRQAAGEQY
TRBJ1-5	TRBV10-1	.	ASSKTQEQPQH
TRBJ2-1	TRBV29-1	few	SVWDRKEQF
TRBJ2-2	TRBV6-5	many	ASSYSRNTGELF
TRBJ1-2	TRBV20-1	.	SARGTTGSSRNYGYT
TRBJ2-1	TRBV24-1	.	ASGGLAGGPTDEQF
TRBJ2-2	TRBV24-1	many	ATGGELSTGELF